This entry lists 17 T cell receptor beta chains sequenced from one sample in a study of control samples from healthy donors and cancer patients. The repertoire was sequenced with immunoSEQ multiplex PCR; TCRdb's copy has only in-frame clones and lacks some. The sample shows about 120,000 clones, roughly 92% of them seen only once. The sequenced sample consisted of PBMCs. These receptors all stem from an older man with head and neck cancer.

The CDR3 here is CASTDEPSSYEQYF. The CDR3 DNA reads TGTGCCAGCACCGATGAACCTAGCTCCTACGAGCAGTACTTC. This chain uses TRBV6-5 with TRBJ2-7; D is uncertain. Germline V gene sequence: CDR1 MNHEY, CDR2 SVGAGI. CDR3 length equals 14 residues. The V gene lost 7 bases and the J gene lost 0 bases, with 13 bases spanning the gap.

This chain joins TRBV4-1 and TRBJ1-1; the D gene is possibly TRBD1 (5 bases). V was cut by 0 bases and J by 5 bases, with 7 bases left in between. Germline CDR1 MGHRA, CDR2 YSYEKL. This CDR3 has 13 amino acids. CDR3 nucleotides: TGCGCCAGCAGCCAAGATGAGGGGACTGAAGCTTTCTTT. It is translated as CASSQDEGTEAFF.

The table lists this clone with a count of one. This sequence joins TRBV12-3 or TRBV12-4 and TRBJ1-5, with 10 bases matching TRBD1. The CDR3 covers 13 residues. V lost 5 bases to trimming and J lost 9 bases; unmatched junction nucleotides: 4. The CDR3 sequence is CASSPGQGLPQHF. The CDR3 DNA sequence: TGTGCCAGCAGTCCGGGACAGGGGCTGCCCCAGCATTTT.

The chain joins TRBV30 to TRBJ1-6, with a weak D call TRBD1 (5 bases). Germline values: CDR1 GTSNPN, CDR2 SVGIG (reference sequence). The V gene lost 0 bases and the J gene lost 10 bases, with 19 bases spanning the gap. The CDR3 totals 16 residues. CDR3 amino acids: CAWSVSRPGKGSPLHF. CDR3 nucleotide sequence: TGTGCCTGGAGTGTATCTCGCCCAGGGAAGGGGTCACCCCTCCACTTT.

The V gene is TRBV30, the J gene TRBJ1-2; D gene unclear. Germline-derived CDR1 and CDR2 are GTSNPN and SVGIG (reference sequence). V was trimmed by 1 base and J by 8 bases, leaving 8 bases between them. This CDR3 comprises 11 residues. The CDR3 region is CAWSAKGGYTF. The CDR3 DNA reads as TGTGCCTGGAGTGCAAAGGGCGGCTACACCTTC.

The V and J genes are TRBV5-1 and TRBJ1-1; TRBD1 is a possible D gene (5 bases). Trimming removed 5 bases at V and 5 bases at J, with 22 bases between. CDR3 length equals 16 residues. CDR1 is SGHRS and CDR2 is YFSETQ in the germline V gene. The CDR3 nucleotides read TGCGCCAGCAGTCCCAGGGCCGCGACGATGGGTACTGAAGCTTTCTTT. Protein product: CASSPRAATMGTEAFF. The whole variable domain, remainder taken from reference TRBV5-1 and TRBJ1-1, is KAGVTQTPRYLIKTRGQQVTLSCSPISGHRSVSWYQQTPGQGLQFLFEYFSETQRNKGNFPGRFSGRQFSNSRSEMNVSTLELGDSALYLCASSPRAATMGTEAFFGQGTRLTVV.

The gene calls are TRBV9 and TRBJ2-1; maybe TRBD2 (5 bases). In germline, CDR1 is SGDLS, CDR2 YYNGEE. The CDR3 has 16 amino acids. V lost 1 base and J lost 2, with 13 bases in between. The CDR3 nucleotides read TGTGCCAGCAGCGTACGGCGGGCCTGGGCCTACAATGAGCAGTTCTTC. Its protein is CASSVRRAWAYNEQFF.

V gene TRBV18 combines with J gene TRBJ1-2; D gene uncertain. The CDR3 contains 14 residues. The V gene lost 3 bases and the J gene lost 2 bases, with 10 bases spanning the gap. From germline, CDR1 is KGHSH and CDR2 LQKENI. CDR3 amino acids: CASSPPAVNYGYTF. CDR3 nucleotides: TGTGCCAGCTCACCCCCCGCAGTAAACTATGGCTACACCTTC.

The J gene is TRBJ1-2, the V gene TRBV19; TRBD1 matches 7 bases. Unmatched junction bases numbered 7, after V lost 0 bases and J lost 3 bases. Germline assignment: CDR1 LNHDA and CDR2 SQIVND (reference sequence). This CDR3 comprises 16 residues. The CDR3 here is CASSIDRYGTDYGYTF. Written as DNA, the CDR3 is TGTGCCAGTAGTATAGACCGATACGGGACAGACTATGGCTACACCTTC.

The chain combines TRBV11-3 with TRBJ2-3; 7 bases are shared with TRBD1. CDR3 size: 15 residues. Trimming took 0 bases from V and 5 from J; bases not matched to a gene: 5. The germline V gene encodes CDR1 SGHNT and CDR2 YENEEA. The CDR3 is CASSLDGRGQDTQYF. The CDR3 region has the DNA TGTGCCAGCAGCTTAGATGGAAGGGGGCAAGATACGCAGTATTTT.

The CDR3 loop reads CASSLPGNTIYF. The CDR3 bases are TGTGCCAGCAGTTTGCCTGGAAACACCATATATTTT. The J gene is TRBJ1-3, the V gene TRBV28; no definite D call. CDR1 is MDHEN, CDR2 SYDVKM, per germline. The length of the CDR3 is 12 residues. The ends were cut back, 3 bases at V and 2 bases at J, with 2 bases in the middle.

V is TRBV10-1 and J is TRBJ1-5, with 7 nucleotides matching TRBD1. CDR3 length: 13 amino acids. Germline V CDR1 and CDR2: WNHNN, SYGVQD (reference sequence). V shed 5 bases, J shed 10 bases, and the junction held 8 bases outside the gene matches. The CDR3 coding sequence is TGCGCCAGCAGTCCGGGACAGACATTCCCCCAGCATTTT. Amino acid sequence: CASSPGQTFPQHF.

Here the CDR3 DNA reads TGTGCCAGCAGTTTCCGGTTGGGGACACCCCTCCACTTT. Amino acids: CASSFRLGTPLHF. The chain uses TRBV12-3 or TRBV12-4 and TRBJ1-6; unclear D gene. The ends were cut back, 3 bases at V and 11 bases at J, with 11 bases in the middle. This CDR3 has 13 amino acids.

This rearrangement joins TRBV7-2 to TRBJ1-2, with D possibly being TRBD1 (6 bases). The V end lost 2 bases, the J end lost 5 bases, and 15 bases lay between the germline ends. The germline CDR1 and CDR2 sequences are SGHTA and FQGNSA. The CDR3 consists of 15 residues. CDR3 protein: CASSLYAGQLYGYTF. The DNA for the CDR3 is TGTGCCAGCAGCTTATATGCCGGACAGCTATATGGCTACACCTTC.

The chain is built from TRBV29-1 and TRBJ2-1, with a possible D match to TRBD1 (5 bases). Germline CDR1 SQVTM, CDR2 ANQGSEA. The CDR3 has 10 amino acids. The V end lost 7 bases, the J end lost 7 bases, and 8 bases lay between the germline ends. The CDR3 sequence is CSGTYNEQFF. CDR3 sequence (DNA): TGCAGCGGGACATATAATGAGCAGTTCTTC.

The chain uses TRBV10-2 and TRBJ2-7; D unclear. This CDR3 is built from 16 residues. Germline assignment: CDR1 WSHSY and CDR2 SAAADI. V gave up 7 bases and J gave up 0 bases, with 19 bases separating them. In nucleotides, the CDR3 is TGCGCCAGCAAGGGTTTGGCTACTCTCCTCTCCTACGAGCAGTACTTC. Translated: CASKGLATLLSYEQYF.

J is TRBJ1-5 and V is TRBV10-1; D is undetermined. V lost 0 bases, J lost 0 bases, and 6 bases lay in between. The V gene's germline CDR1 is WNHNN and CDR2 SYGVQD (reference sequence). The CDR3 contains 15 residues. The CDR3 reads CASSESTDSNQPQHF. CDR3 bases: TGCGCCAGCAGTGAGTCGACCGATAGCAATCAGCCCCAGCATTTT.